This T cell receptor (beta chain) was obtained from a study of T-cell reconstitution after alpha-beta-depleted transplantation in children. The germline V gene has CDR1 DFQATT and CDR2 SNEGSKA (reference sequence). The CDR3 is 11 amino acids. V lost 6 bases, J lost 5 bases, and 10 bases lay in between. This clonotype was detected a few times. Preparation of the TCRbeta library was carried out with unique molecular identifiers. TCRdb reanalysed the PCR reads using MiXCR and keeps one entry per CDR3 protein. The table has roughly 500,000 distinct CDR3 sequences, roughly an eighth seen once. The rearrangement links TRBV20-1 to TRBJ2-5, with D unresolved. The specimen was PBMCs from the stem cell graft donor, collected from the stem cell graft. This sequence was found in a human donor who donated a stem cell graft to a child with combined immunodeficiency. CDR3 region: CSAIKMETQYF. The DNA for the CDR3 is TGCAGTGCGATCAAAATGGAGACCCAGTACTTC.